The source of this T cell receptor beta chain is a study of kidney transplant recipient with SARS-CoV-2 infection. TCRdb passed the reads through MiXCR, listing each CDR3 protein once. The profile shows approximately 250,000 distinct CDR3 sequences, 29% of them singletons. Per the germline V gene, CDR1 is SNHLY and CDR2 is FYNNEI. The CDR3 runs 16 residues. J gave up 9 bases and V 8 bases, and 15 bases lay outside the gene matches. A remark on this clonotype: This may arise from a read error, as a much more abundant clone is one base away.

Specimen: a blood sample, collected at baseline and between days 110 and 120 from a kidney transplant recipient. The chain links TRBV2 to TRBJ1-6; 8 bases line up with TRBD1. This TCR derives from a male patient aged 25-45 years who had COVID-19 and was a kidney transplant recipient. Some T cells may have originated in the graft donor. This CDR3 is CASAEGWQGASSPLHF. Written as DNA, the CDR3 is TGTGCCAGCGCCGAGGGTTGGCAGGGGGCTAGTTCACCCCTCCACTTT.